A selection of T cell receptor beta chains follows, all from one sample in a study of T cell responses to AZD1222 COVID-19 vaccine. Sequenced by immunoSEQ multiplex PCR; TCRdb stores in-frame clones only, minus some. The sample contains under 150,000 clones, roughly 88% of which appear only once. Sequenced material: peripheral blood, taken on day 0 of MenACWY control vaccination. These receptors were obtained from an adult in good health. The CDR3 runs from the conserved cysteine through the conserved F or W. D genes are given only for firm matches. The size field is filled for only some rows; it gives once, few, many or a size class.

>TRBJ2-3|TRBV11-3|TRBD1|-
CASSAGTGWTDTQYF
TGTGCCAGCAGCGCCGGGACAGGGTGGACAGATACGCAGTATTTT
>TRBJ2-1|TRBV2|-|-
CASSDRGQGNEQFF
TGTGCCAGCAGTGACAGGGGCCAGGGTAATGAGCAGTTCTTC
>TRBJ2-6|TRBV24-1|-|-
CATSDLRADDSGANVLTF
TGTGCCACCAGTGATTTAAGGGCCGACGACTCTGGGGCCAACGTCCTGACTTTC
>TRBJ2-7|TRBV10-3|-|once
CAISDSDSYEQYF
TGTGCCATCAGTGACTCGGACTCCTACGAGCAGTACTTC
>TRBJ2-1|TRBV19|-|-
CASSIAPPGAFRESSYNEQFF
TGTGCCAGTAGTATAGCGCCCCCTGGGGCTTTCCGTGAAAGCTCCTACAATGAGCAGTTCTTC
>TRBJ2-7|TRBV28|TRBD1|-
CASRARGTGGYEQYF
TGTGCCAGCAGAGCCCGTGGGACAGGGGGCTACGAGCAGTACTTC
>TRBJ2-7|TRBV28|TRBD1|-
CASSKGGGSYEQYF
TGTGCCAGCAGCAAAGGGGGCGGATCCTACGAGCAGTACTTC
>TRBJ1-5|TRBV20-1|-|-
CSASKAVPPPQHF
TGCAGTGCTAGTAAAGCCGTCCCTCCGCCCCAGCATTTT
>TRBJ2-7|TRBV30|TRBD2|few
CAWGTSGRNYEQYF
TGTGCCTGGGGGACTAGCGGGAGGAACTACGAGCAGTACTTC
>TRBJ1-2|TRBV19|-|-
CASYLQRGGRNYGYTF
TGTGCCAGTTACCTTCAACGGGGGGGACGGAACTATGGCTACACCTTC
>TRBJ2-1|TRBV6-5|-|-
CASSYSSRTRNEQFF
TGTGCCAGCAGTTACTCGAGTCGGACCCGCAATGAGCAGTTCTTC
>TRBJ1-6|TRBV6-6|-|-
CAGATYSSPLHF
TGTGCCGGAGCGACCTACAGTTCACCCCTCCACTTT
>TRBJ1-1|TRBV11-2|TRBD1|-
CASSPTQGWAYTEAFF
TGTGCCAGCAGCCCGACACAGGGGTGGGCATACACTGAAGCTTTCTTT
>TRBJ1-1|TRBV11-3|TRBD1|-
CASSLSRTGKAFF
TGTGCCAGCAGCTTATCCCGGACAGGGAAAGCTTTCTTT
>TRBJ2-3|TRBV3-1/TRBV3-2|-|-
CASSLGLRDTQYF
TGTGCCAGCAGCCTGGGGTTGCGGGATACGCAGTATTTT
>TRBJ1-5|TRBV6-2/TRBV6-3|-|-
CASSYGGQPQHF
TGTGCCAGCAGTTACGGGGGTCAGCCCCAGCATTTT
>TRBJ2-3|TRBV11-2|-|once
CASSAHGGWSDTQYF
TGTGCCAGCAGCGCCCATGGAGGCTGGTCGGATACGCAGTATTTT
>TRBJ2-7|TRBV6-5|TRBD1|once
CASSYSLQGTYEQYF
TGTGCCAGCAGTTACTCTCTACAGGGGACCTACGAGCAGTACTTC
>TRBJ2-1|TRBV5-1|TRBD2|-
CASSSPGTSGSSYNEQFF
TGCGCCAGCAGCTCGCCCGGGACTAGCGGGAGCTCCTACAATGAGCAGTTCTTC
>TRBJ2-3|TRBV3-1/TRBV3-2|-|-
CASSQGGLARPRADTQYF
TGTGCCAGCAGCCAAGGGGGGCTAGCGCGTCCGAGGGCAGATACGCAGTATTTT
>TRBJ2-2|TRBV27|TRBD1|few
CASSTGATGELFF
TGTGCCAGCTCAACAGGGGCCACCGGGGAGCTGTTTTTT
>TRBJ1-5|TRBV27|-|-
CASSSGLSNQPQHF
TGTGCCAGCAGTTCGGGCCTTAGCAATCAGCCCCAGCATTTT
>TRBJ2-2|TRBV27|-|-
CASSGWGTGELFF
TGTGCCAGCAGTGGGTGGGGAACCGGGGAGCTGTTTTTT
>TRBJ2-2|TRBV19|TRBD1|-
CASSWGQGAGTGELFF
TGTGCCAGTAGTTGGGGACAGGGGGCCGGCACCGGGGAGCTGTTTTTT